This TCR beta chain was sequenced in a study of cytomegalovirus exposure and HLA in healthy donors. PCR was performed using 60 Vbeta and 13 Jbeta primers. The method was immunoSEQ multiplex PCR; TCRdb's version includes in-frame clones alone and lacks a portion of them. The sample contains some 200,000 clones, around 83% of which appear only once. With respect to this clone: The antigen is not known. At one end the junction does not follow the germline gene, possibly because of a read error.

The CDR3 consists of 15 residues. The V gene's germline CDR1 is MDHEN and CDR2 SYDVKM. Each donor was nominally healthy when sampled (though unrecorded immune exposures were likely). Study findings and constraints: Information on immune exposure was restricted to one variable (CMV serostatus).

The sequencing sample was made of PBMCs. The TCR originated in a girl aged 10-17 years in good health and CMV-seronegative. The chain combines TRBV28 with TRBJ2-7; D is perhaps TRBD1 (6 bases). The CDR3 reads CASSLEGTPAYEQCF. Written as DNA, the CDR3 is TGTGCCAGCAGTTTAGAAGGGACACCAGCTTACGAGCAGTGCTTC. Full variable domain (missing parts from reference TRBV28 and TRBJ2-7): DVKVTQSSRYLVKRTGEKVFLECVQDMDHENMFWYRQDPGLGLRLIYFSYDVKMKEKGDIPEGYSVSREKKERFSLILESASTNQTSMYLCASSLEGTPAYEQCFGPGTRLTVT.